This T cell receptor (beta chain) was recorded in a study of blood T cell repertoires in COVID-19. Study overall: Sources were T cells, B-cell-depleted T cells, or PBMCs; the material itself was cDNA or gDNA.

Original data processing: Estimated nucleated cell counts came from reference gene primer amplification. The repertoire was sequenced with immunoSEQ multiplex PCR; TCRdb's copy has only in-frame clones and lacks some. V and J calls plus clone size are reproduced from that table; the DNA served to infer D and trimming. The table shows approximately 100,000 clones, with approximately 88% occurring only once. This clonotype was sampled from a woman aged 55 to 70 with acute or convalescent COVID-19. The sample was peripheral blood.

CDR3 in amino acids: CASSSQTTSGSTDTQYF. The CDR3 region has the DNA TGTGCCAGCAGCTCACAAACGACTAGCGGCAGCACAGATACGCAGTATTTT. V and J are TRBV13 and TRBJ2-3; 9 bases are a match to TRBD2. After removal of 4 bases from V and 0 bases from J, the junction contained 8 bases not matched to a gene. The CDR3 totals 17 residues. CDR1 is PRHDT, CDR2 FYEKMQ, per germline (reference sequence).